The present entry profiles one T cell receptor beta chain with its context. Its antigen is not known. The data stem from a study of CXCR3-negative and CXCR3-positive naive CD8 T cells. The CDR3 consists of 14 residues. Germline V gene data show CDR1 as SGHVS and CDR2 as FNYEAQ. Those CD8+ T cells considered naive were CD45RO-CCR7+CD27+CD95-. Study results and limitations: Relative to CXCR3-negative naive cells, CXCR3-positive naive cells had more hydrophobic TRB CDR3s.

5' RACE that incorporated UMI labels was used to prepare the TRB cDNA libraries. Each CDR3 protein gets one entry in TCRdb, which reprocessed the 5' RACE reads and gives no DNA. This table lists some 140,000 distinct CDR3 sequences. The clonotype was recovered from a human donor in good health. Some clones in this sample may be carry-over from other donors' samples. Sequenced sample: naive CXCR3+ CD8+ T cells from blood. The sample's subset: CD45RO-CCR7+CD27+CD95- naive CD8+ T cells expressing CXCR3 (TNR3+). V is TRBV7-6 and J is TRBJ1-5. CDR3 in amino acids: CASSLGSRNQPQHF. The whole variable domain, filled in from reference TRBV7-6 and TRBJ1-5, reads GAGVSQSPRYKVTKRGQDVALRCDPISGHVSLYWYRQALGQGPEFLTYFNYEAQQDKSGLPNDRFSAERPEGSISTLTIQRTEQRDSAMYRCASSLGSRNQPQHFGDGTRLSIL.